This T cell receptor (beta chain) derives from a study of T cells in Graves' hyperthyroidism and ophthalmopathy. Using RNA transcripts as the source, TCR beta CDR3 regions were amplified. When the TCR CDR3 underwent first-round RT-PCR, the HTBI primer set was used. TCRdb redid the calling of the multiplex PCR reads with MiXCR, one entry per CDR3 protein. Of hundreds of thousands of distinct CDR3 sequences in the sample, about 16% were seen once. In this sample, this clonotype turned up many times. The authors deemed Graves' hyperthyroidism stable absent ophthalmopathy progression within 18 months. This CDR3 comprises 12 residues. V was trimmed by 5 bases and J by 6 bases, leaving 11 bases between them.

The receptor was isolated from a woman in her twenties or thirties with Graves' hyperthyroidism. V and J are TRBV12-3 or TRBV12-4 and TRBJ2-7; D gene uncertain. The sequenced material came from blood. The CDR3 is CASSTLEFEQYF. CDR3 nucleotide sequence: TGTGCCAGCAGTACCCTGGAATTCGAGCAGTACTTC.